This T cell receptor (beta chain) was documented in a study of shared clonotypes between healthy human individuals. To note about this clone: Its antigen is currently unknown.

Study-wide findings and caveats: Large depth notwithstanding, sorted-subset sequencing proved incomplete by rarefaction. Naive CD4 clonotype sharing across a handful of donors was 4.5% to 6%.

The CDR3 runs 14 residues. Germline CDR1 reads SGHNT; CDR2 reads YYREEE (reference sequence). The V gene lost 4 bases and the J gene lost 3 bases, with 11 bases spanning the gap. Each donor was a Caucasian adult residing in Nashville, Tennessee. Method: immunoSEQ multiplex PCR; TCRdb's copy keeps in-frame clones and lacks some. The sample records approximately 1,500,000 clones, about 96% being singletons. The sequence came from a man between 25 and 39 years old in good health. The rearrangement links TRBV5-4 to TRBJ1-3; TRBD1 is a possible D gene (6 bases). Source material: naive CD4+ T cells sorted from blood. The subset denotes: CD45RA+ positively selected. CDR3 coding DNA: TGTGCCAGCAGCGCGACAGGATTTGGAAACACCATATATTTT. Amino acids: CASSATGFGNTIYF.